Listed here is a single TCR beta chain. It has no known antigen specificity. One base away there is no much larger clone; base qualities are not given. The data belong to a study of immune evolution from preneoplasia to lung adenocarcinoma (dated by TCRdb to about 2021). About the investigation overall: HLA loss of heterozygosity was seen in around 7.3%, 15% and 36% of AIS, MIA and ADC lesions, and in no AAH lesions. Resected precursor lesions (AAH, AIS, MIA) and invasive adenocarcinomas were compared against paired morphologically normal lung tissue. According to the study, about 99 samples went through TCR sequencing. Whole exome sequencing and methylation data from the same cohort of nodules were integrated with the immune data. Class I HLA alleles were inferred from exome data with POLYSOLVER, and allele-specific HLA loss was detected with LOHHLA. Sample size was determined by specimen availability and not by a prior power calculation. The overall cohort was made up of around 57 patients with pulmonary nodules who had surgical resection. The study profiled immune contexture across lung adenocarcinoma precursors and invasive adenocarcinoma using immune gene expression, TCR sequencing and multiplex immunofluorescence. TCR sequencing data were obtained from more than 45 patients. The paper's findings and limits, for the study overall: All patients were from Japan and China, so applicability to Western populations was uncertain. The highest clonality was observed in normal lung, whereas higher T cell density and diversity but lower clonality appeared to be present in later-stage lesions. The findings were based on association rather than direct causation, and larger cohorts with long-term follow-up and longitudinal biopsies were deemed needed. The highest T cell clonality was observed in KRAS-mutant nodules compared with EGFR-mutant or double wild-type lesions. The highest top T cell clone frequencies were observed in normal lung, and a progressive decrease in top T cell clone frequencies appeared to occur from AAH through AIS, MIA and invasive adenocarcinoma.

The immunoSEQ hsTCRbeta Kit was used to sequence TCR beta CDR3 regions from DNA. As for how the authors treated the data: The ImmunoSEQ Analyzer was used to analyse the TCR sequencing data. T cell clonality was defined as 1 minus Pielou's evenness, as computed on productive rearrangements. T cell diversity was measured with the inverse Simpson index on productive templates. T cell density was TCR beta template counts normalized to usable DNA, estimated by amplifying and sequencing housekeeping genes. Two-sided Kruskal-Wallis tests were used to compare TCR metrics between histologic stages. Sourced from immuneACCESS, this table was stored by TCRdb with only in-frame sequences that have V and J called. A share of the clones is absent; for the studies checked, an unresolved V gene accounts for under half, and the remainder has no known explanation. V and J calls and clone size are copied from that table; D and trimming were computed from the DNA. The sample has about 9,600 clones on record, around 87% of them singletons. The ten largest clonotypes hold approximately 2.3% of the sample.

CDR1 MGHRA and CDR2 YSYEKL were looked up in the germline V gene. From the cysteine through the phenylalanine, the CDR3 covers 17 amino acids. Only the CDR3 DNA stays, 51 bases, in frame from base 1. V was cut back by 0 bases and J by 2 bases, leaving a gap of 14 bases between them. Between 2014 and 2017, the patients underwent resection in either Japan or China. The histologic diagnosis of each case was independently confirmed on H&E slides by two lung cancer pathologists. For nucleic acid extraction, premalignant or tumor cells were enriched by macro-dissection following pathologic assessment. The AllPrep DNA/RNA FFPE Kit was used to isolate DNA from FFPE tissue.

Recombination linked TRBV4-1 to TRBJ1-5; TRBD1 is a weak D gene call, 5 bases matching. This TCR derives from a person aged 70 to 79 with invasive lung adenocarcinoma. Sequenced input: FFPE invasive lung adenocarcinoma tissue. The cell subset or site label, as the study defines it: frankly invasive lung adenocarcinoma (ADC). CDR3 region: CASSQEGGQGGNQPQHF. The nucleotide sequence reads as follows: TGCGCCAGCAGCCAAGAGGGCGGGCAGGGAGGCAATCAGCCCCAGCATTTT.